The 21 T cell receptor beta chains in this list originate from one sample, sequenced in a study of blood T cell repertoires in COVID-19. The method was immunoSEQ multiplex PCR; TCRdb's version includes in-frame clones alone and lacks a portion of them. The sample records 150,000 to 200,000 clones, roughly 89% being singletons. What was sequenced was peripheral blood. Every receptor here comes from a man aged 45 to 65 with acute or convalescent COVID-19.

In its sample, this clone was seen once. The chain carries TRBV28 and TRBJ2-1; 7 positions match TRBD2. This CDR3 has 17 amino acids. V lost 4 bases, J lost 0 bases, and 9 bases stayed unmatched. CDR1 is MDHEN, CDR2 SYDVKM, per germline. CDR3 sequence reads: CASSSPTSRSSYNEQFF. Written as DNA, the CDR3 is TGTGCCAGCAGTTCCCCGACTAGCCGTAGCTCCTACAATGAGCAGTTCTTC.

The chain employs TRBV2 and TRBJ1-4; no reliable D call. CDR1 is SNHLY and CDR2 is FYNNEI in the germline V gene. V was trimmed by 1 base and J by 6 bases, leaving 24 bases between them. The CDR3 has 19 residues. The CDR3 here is CASSEEVFWGGDLDEKLFF. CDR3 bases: TGTGCCAGCAGTGAAGAGGTGTTTTGGGGAGGAGATCTGGATGAAAAACTGTTTTTT.

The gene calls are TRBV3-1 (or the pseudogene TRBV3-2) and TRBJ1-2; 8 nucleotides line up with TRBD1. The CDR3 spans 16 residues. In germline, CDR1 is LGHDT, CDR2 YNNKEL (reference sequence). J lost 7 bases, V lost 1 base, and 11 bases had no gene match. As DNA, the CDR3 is TGTGCCAGCAGCCAAGTACGGGACAGGAATGTCATTGGCTACACCTTC. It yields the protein CASSQVRDRNVIGYTF.

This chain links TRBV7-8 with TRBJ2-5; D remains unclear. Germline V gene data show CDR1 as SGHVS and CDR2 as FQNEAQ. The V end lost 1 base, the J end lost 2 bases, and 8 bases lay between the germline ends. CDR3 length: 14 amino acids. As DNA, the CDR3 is TGTGCCAGCAGCTTAGGAGACACTCAAGAGACCCAGTACTTC. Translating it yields CASSLGDTQETQYF.

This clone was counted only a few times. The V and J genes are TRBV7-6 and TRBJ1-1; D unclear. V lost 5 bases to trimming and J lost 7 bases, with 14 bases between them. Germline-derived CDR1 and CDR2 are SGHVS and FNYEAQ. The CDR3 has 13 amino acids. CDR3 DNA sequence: TGTGCCAGCAGCCCCCTGGGCAGGCGTGAAGCTTTCTTT. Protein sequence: CASSPLGRREAFF. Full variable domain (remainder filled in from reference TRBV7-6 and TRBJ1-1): GAGVSQSPRYKVTKRGQDVALRCDPISGHVSLYWYRQALGQGPEFLTYFNYEAQQDKSGLPNDRFSAERPEGSISTLTIQRTEQRDSAMYRCASSPLGRREAFFGQGTRLTVV.

CDR3 residues: CASSSTMNTEAFF. The CDR3 region has the DNA TGTGCCAGCAGTTCTACCATGAACACTGAAGCTTTCTTT. The rearrangement uses TRBV28 and TRBJ1-1; D remains unclear. V lost 4 bases to trimming and J lost 0 bases, with 6 bases between them. Germline assignment: CDR1 MDHEN and CDR2 SYDVKM. This CDR3 has 13 residues.

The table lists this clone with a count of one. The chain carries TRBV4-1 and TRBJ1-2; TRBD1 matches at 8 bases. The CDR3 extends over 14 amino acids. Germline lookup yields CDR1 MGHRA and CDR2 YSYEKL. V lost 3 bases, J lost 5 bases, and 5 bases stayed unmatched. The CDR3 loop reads CASSQNGQGYGYTF. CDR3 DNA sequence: TGCGCCAGCAGCCAGAACGGACAGGGATATGGCTACACCTTC.

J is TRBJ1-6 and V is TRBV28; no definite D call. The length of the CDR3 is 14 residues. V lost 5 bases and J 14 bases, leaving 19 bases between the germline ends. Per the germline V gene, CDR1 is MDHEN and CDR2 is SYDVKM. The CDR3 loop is CASSPRTTLKALHF. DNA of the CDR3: TGTGCCAGCAGTCCTCGGACTACCCTAAAAGCCCTCCACTTT.

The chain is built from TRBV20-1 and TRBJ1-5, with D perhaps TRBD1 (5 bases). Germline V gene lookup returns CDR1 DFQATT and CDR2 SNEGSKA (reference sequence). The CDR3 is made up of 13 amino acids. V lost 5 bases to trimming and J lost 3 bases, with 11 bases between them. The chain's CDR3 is CSARVDTNQPQHF. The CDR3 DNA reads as TGCAGTGCTCGTGTGGACACCAATCAGCCCCAGCATTTT.

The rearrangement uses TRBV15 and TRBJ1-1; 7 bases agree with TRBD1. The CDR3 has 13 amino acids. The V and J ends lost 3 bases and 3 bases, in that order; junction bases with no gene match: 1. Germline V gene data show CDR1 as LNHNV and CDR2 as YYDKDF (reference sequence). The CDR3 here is CATSSQGDTEAFF. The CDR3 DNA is TGTGCCACCAGCAGCCAGGGGGACACTGAAGCTTTCTTT.

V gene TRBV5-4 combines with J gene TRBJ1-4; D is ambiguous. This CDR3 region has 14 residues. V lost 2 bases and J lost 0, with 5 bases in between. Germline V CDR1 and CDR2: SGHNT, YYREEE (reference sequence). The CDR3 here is CASSFSATNEKLFF. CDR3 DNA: TGTGCCAGCAGCTTTTCCGCAACTAATGAAAAACTGTTTTTT.

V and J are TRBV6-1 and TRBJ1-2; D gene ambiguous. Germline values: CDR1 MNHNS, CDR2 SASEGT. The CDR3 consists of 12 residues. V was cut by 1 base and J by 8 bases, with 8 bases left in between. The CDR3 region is CASSEVRGGYTF. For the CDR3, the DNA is TGTGCCAGCAGTGAAGTTCGGGGAGGCTACACCTTC.

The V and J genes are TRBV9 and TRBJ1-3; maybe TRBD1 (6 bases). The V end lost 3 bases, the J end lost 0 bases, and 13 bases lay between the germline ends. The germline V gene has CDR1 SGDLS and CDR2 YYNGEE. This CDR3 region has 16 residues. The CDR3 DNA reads TGTGCCAGCAGCGAAATACAGGGTCGCTCTGGAAACACCATATATTTT. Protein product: CASSEIQGRSGNTIYF. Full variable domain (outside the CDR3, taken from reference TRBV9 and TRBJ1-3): DSGVTQTPKHLITATGQRVTLRCSPRSGDLSVYWYQQSLDQGLQFLIQYYNGEERAKGNILERFSAQQFPDLHSELNLSSLELGDSALYFCASSEIQGRSGNTIYFGEGSWLTVV.

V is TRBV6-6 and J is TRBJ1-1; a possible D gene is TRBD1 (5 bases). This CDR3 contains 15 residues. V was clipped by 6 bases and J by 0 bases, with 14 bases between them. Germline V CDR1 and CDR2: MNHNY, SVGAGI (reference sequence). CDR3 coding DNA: TGTGCCAGCAGCCTGGGACTGCCAATGAACACTGAAGCTTTCTTT. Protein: CASSLGLPMNTEAFF.

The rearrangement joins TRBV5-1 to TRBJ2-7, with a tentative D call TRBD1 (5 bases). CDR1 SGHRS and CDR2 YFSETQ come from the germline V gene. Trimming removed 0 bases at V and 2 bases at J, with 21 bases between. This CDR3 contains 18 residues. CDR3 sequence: CASSLAFRQPLAPYEQYF. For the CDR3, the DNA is TGCGCCAGCAGCTTGGCCTTTAGACAGCCTCTTGCCCCCTACGAGCAGTACTTC.

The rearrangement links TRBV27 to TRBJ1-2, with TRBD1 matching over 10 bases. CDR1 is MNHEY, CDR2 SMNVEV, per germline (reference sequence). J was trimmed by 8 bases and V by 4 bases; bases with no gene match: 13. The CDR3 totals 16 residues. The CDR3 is CASSYKPGQGTEGYTF. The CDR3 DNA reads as TGTGCCAGCAGTTACAAGCCGGGACAGGGGACTGAAGGCTACACCTTC.

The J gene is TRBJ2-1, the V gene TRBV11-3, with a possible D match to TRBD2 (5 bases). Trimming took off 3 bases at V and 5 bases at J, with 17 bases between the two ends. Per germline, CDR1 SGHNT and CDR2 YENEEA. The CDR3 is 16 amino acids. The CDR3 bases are TGTGCCAGCAGCTTGAGGTTCCGGGATCTTGACAATGAGCAGTTCTTC. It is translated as CASSLRFRDLDNEQFF.

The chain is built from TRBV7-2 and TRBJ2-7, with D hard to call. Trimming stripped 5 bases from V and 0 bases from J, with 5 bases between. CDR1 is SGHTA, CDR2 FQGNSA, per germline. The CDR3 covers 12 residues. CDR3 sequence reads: CASSPSSYEQYF. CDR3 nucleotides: TGTGCCAGCAGCCCCTCCTCCTACGAGCAGTACTTC.

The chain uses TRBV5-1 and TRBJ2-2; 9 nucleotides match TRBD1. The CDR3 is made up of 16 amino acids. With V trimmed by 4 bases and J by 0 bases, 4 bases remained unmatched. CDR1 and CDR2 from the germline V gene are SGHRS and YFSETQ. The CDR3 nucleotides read TGCGCCAGCAGCCCAACAGGGGGCACGAACACCGGGGAGCTGTTTTTT. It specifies CASSPTGGTNTGELFF.

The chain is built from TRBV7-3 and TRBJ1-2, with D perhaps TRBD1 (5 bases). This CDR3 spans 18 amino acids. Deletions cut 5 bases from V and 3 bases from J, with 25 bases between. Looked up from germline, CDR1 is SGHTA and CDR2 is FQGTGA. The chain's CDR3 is CASSPGGVSKQGYYGYTF. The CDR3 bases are TGTGCCAGCAGCCCCGGGGGAGTATCCAAGCAGGGTTACTATGGCTACACCTTC.

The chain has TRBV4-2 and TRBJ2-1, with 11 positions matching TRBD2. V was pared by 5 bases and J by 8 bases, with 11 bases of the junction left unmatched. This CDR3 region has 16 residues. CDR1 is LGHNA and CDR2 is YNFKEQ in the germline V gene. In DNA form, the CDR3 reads TGTGCCAGCAGCAAGTCGACTAGCGGGATAATCGATGAGCAGTTCTTC. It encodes CASSKSTSGIIDEQFF.